Given below is one TCR beta chain in context. As yet, its antigen is unknown. The data were obtained in a study of T cell repertoires in cytomegalovirus infection. Findings and caveats of the study: Carriage of CMV together with the relevant HLA was identifiable through cumulative public TCR beta family frequency. Predominance within the ex vivo response was attributable to HLA-C-restricted CMV-specific TCR beta clonotypes.

This CDR3 has 17 residues. The V segment lost 5 bases and the J segment 5 bases; nucleotides outside the gene matches: 12. Germline V gives CDR1 SGHTA, CDR2 FQGNSA. TCRdb reanalysed the reads using MiXCR and keeps one entry per CDR3 protein. The data contain about 220,000 distinct CDR3 sequences, approximately 40% of them seen just once; the ten biggest clones take up 55% to 60%. The receptor was isolated from a human donor in good health (CMV status not recorded). Some clones in this sample may be carry-over from other donors' samples. This sample comprised CD8+ T cells from cultured PBMCs, obtained from culture after CMV antigen stimulation. The chain has TRBV7-2 and TRBJ2-3; 11 bases map to TRBD2. The CDR3 loop reads CASSNSFLAGGGDTQYF. The CDR3, as DNA: TGTGCCAGCAGCAATTCGTTCCTAGCGGGAGGAGGAGATACGCAGTATTTT. The full variable domain, rest sourced from reference TRBV7-2 and TRBJ2-3, is GAGVSQSPSNKVTEKGKDVELRCDPISGHTALYWYRQSLGQGLEFLIYFQGNSAPDKSGLPSDRFSAERTGGSVSTLTIQRTQQEDSAVYLCASSNSFLAGGGDTQYFGPGTRLTVL.